Below are 32 T cell receptor beta chains sequenced from a single sample in a study of sequential checkpoint blockade in melanoma. TCRdb's table, derived via immunoSEQ multiplex PCR, lists solely in-frame clones and lacks some. Of about 12,000 clones listed, approximately 74% were seen once; the top ten hold about 25%. Treatment described: randomized to nivolumab then ipilimumab (arm A) or the reverse (arm B). This sample comprised CD8+ T cells sorted from blood (inferred from file names), obtained from a patient given nivolumab and ipilimumab in sequence. These receptors all come from a human donor with melanoma.

This clone has just one count. The chain is built from TRBV7-2 and TRBJ1-3; D not certain. CDR3 length: 15 amino acids. Between the trimmed V and J ends, which lost 0 bases and 5 bases, there was a span of 11 bases. Germline lookup yields CDR1 SGHTA and CDR2 FQGNSA. CDR3 DNA: TGTGCCAGCAGCTTAGCCGGGGTGAGGAGAAACACCATATATTTT. This gives the protein CASSLAGVRRNTIYF.

The chain employs TRBV9 and TRBJ2-3; TRBD2 agrees at 7 bases. The CDR3 spans 15 residues. The junction had 6 bases not matched to a gene; V was cut back by 5 bases and J by 0 bases. CDR1 SGDLS and CDR2 YYNGEE come from the germline V gene. The CDR3 region is CASSKRTSSTDTQYF. DNA of the CDR3: TGTGCCAGCAGTAAGCGGACTAGTAGCACAGATACGCAGTATTTT.

The rearrangement uses TRBV10-2 and TRBJ2-7; the D gene is possibly TRBD2 (5 bases). The CDR3 is made up of 13 amino acids. From germline, CDR1 is WSHSY and CDR2 SAAADI. Trimming stripped 7 bases from V and 4 bases from J, with 14 bases between. The CDR3 sequence: CASTLAGSYEQYF. The CDR3 bases are TGCGCCAGCACCCTAGCAGGCTCATACGAGCAGTACTTC.

This clone was counted a few times. The V call is TRBV10-3, the J call TRBJ2-7; D unresolved. CDR3 length: 13 residues. The germline CDR1 and CDR2 sequences are ENHRY and SYGVKD. V lost 0 bases and J lost 6, with 9 bases in between. CDR3: CAISESNSSEQYF. The CDR3, as DNA: TGTGCCATCAGTGAGTCGAATAGCTCCGAGCAGTACTTC.

The chain has TRBV9 and TRBJ2-3; 7 bases match TRBD2. V dropped 7 bases and J dropped 3; count of bases not matched to a gene: 11. The CDR3 is made up of 15 amino acids. Germline V gives CDR1 SGDLS, CDR2 YYNGEE. CDR3: CASGGGRLGTDTQYF. In DNA, the CDR3 is TGTGCCAGCGGGGGAGGGAGGCTCGGGACAGATACGCAGTATTTT.

By sample share, this clone is medium-sized (0.01 to 0.1%). V usage is TRBV7-2 and J usage is TRBJ1-1; D is ambiguous. CDR1 and CDR2 (germline): SGHTA, FQGNSA. Trimming removed 1 base from V and 2 bases from J, with 8 bases in between. The CDR3 contains 14 residues. The CDR3: CASSLGAGNTEAFF. CDR3 DNA: TGTGCCAGCAGCTTAGGTGCGGGTAACACTGAAGCTTTCTTT.

J is TRBJ1-1 and V is TRBV7-6; D not certain. CDR3 length equals 14 residues. CDR1 and CDR2 (germline): SGHVS, FNYEAQ. Deletions cut 1 base from V and 2 bases from J, with 8 bases between. For the CDR3, the DNA is TGTGCCAGCAGCTTAGGTGCGGGTAACACTGAAGCTTTCTTT. It specifies CASSLGAGNTEAFF.

V and J are TRBV9 and TRBJ1-1, with D perhaps matching TRBD1 (5 bases). CDR1 is SGDLS and CDR2 is YYNGEE in the germline V gene. V was clipped by 1 base and J by 3 bases, with 7 bases between them. This CDR3 comprises 13 residues. The CDR3 DNA reads as TGTGCCAGCAGCGTACGCAGGGACACTGAAGCTTTCTTT. This codes for CASSVRRDTEAFF.

CDR3: CATRVGETQYF. CDR3 sequence (DNA): TGTGCCACCAGGGTAGGAGAGACCCAGTACTTC. The gene calls are TRBV19 and TRBJ2-5; possible D gene TRBD1, 5 bases. The germline V gene has CDR1 LNHDA and CDR2 SQIVND (reference sequence). The CDR3 covers 11 residues. With 10 bases removed from V and 4 bases from J, the gap between germline ends came to 10 bases. Together with reference TRBV19 and TRBJ2-5, the CDR3 gives the full variable domain: DGGITQSPKYLFRKEGQNVTLSCEQNLNHDAMYWYRQDPGQGLRLIYYSQIVNDFQKGDIAEGYSVSREKKESFPLTVTSAQKNPTAFYLCATRVGETQYFGPGTRLLVL.

This chain links TRBV6-5 with TRBJ2-2, with D tentatively TRBD2 (5 bases). Trimming removed 3 bases at V and 5 bases at J, with 7 bases between. Germline V gene lookup returns CDR1 MNHEY and CDR2 SVGAGI. The CDR3 extends over 13 amino acids. The CDR3 region is CASSYPGTGELFF. In nucleotides, the CDR3 is TGTGCCAGCAGTTATCCGGGGACCGGGGAGCTGTTTTTT.

This clone has just a few counts. The V gene is TRBV9, the J gene TRBJ2-1, with TRBD2 matching 12 bases. The CDR3 runs 14 residues. The germline V gene encodes CDR1 SGDLS and CDR2 YYNGEE. The V segment lost 3 bases and the J segment 13 bases; nucleotides outside the gene matches: 8. The CDR3 reads CASSDSSGGVFQFF. CDR3 nucleotides: TGTGCCAGCAGCGACTCTAGCGGGGGGGTCTTCCAGTTCTTC.

The chain links TRBV5-1 to TRBJ2-1, with TRBD2 as a possible D gene (6 bases). The V and J ends lost 0 bases and 10 bases respectively, with 11 bases between them. CDR1 and CDR2 from the germline V gene are SGHRS and YFSETQ. The CDR3 runs to 13 residues. The CDR3 coding sequence is TGCGCCAGCAGCTTGGGGGGGAGGACGGAGCAGTTCTTC. Translated, it gives CASSLGGRTEQFF. The variable domain in full, completed from reference TRBV5-1 and TRBJ2-1, reads KAGVTQTPRYLIKTRGQQVTLSCSPISGHRSVSWYQQTPGQGLQFLFEYFSETQRNKGNFPGRFSGRQFSNSRSEMNVSTLELGDSALYLCASSLGGRTEQFFGPGTRLTVL.

This chain links TRBV5-1 with TRBJ1-1; 9 bases fit TRBD1. This CDR3 is 12 amino acids long. The germline CDR1 and CDR2 sequences are SGHRS and YFSETQ. V lost 4 bases, J lost 11 bases, and 6 bases stayed unmatched. CDR3 residues: CASSVGTGTAFF. CDR3 bases: TGCGCCAGCAGCGTCGGGACAGGGACGGCTTTCTTT.

The J gene is TRBJ2-2, the V gene TRBV5-6; 8 bases match TRBD1. The CDR3 is 14 residues long. Germline lookup yields CDR1 SGHDT and CDR2 YYEEEE. V lost 2 bases and J lost 11; bases outside the gene matches: 8. The CDR3 sequence: CASSFGTGQPELFF. The CDR3 DNA is TGTGCCAGCAGCTTTGGGACAGGCCAACCAGAGCTGTTTTTT.

In nucleotides, the CDR3 is TGCGCCAGCAGCCATCAGCGGGGGAGAGGGCTCAATGAGCAGTTCTTC. As protein: CASSHQRGRGLNEQFF. The chain uses TRBV4-1 and TRBJ2-1; 8 bases align to TRBD2. Germline values: CDR1 MGHRA, CDR2 YSYEKL. Germline trimming cut 3 bases from V and 6 bases from J; bases unmatched to any gene: 10. The CDR3 sequence is 16 residues long.

This clone was seen once. The genes are TRBV5-1 and TRBJ2-1; 9 positions match TRBD1. The CDR3 covers 17 residues. The J segment lost 9 bases and the V segment lost 3 bases, leaving 16 bases of the junction unmatched. Germline V gives CDR1 SGHRS, CDR2 YFSETQ. DNA of the CDR3: TGCGCCAGCAGCTCAACCGGGACAGGGAGGTTACTGGGTGAGCAGTTCTTC. This codes for CASSSTGTGRLLGEQFF.

The V gene is TRBV19, the J gene TRBJ1-3; D remains unclear. CDR1 and CDR2 from the germline V gene are LNHDA and SQIVND (reference sequence). The V end lost 3 bases, the J end lost 0 bases, and 12 bases lay between the germline ends. CDR3 length: 16 amino acids. This chain's CDR3 is CASSMDSYLSGNTIYF. DNA of the CDR3: TGTGCCAGTAGTATGGATAGCTACCTCTCTGGAAACACCATATATTTT.

The rearrangement links TRBV5-1 to TRBJ2-3, with no clear D. The V and J ends lost 4 bases and 6 bases respectively, with 18 bases between them. Germline loops: CDR1 SGHRS, CDR2 YFSETQ. The CDR3 runs to 15 residues. The CDR3 sequence: CASSPDLSLSDTQYF. The DNA of the CDR3 is TGCGCCAGCAGCCCAGATTTGTCGCTGTCTGATACGCAGTATTTT.

The sample holds one count of this clone. The rearrangement links TRBV19 to TRBJ2-3; 8 bases agree with TRBD2. The CDR3 length is 14 residues. CDR1 and CDR2 (germline): LNHDA, SQIVND (reference sequence). Trimming took 11 bases from V and 5 from J; bases not matched to a gene: 12. This CDR3 reads CASQSGGAGDTQYF. Written as DNA, the CDR3 is TGTGCCTCCCAATCGGGGGGGGCAGGAGATACGCAGTATTTT.

The CDR3 DNA reads as TGTGCCAGCAGCCCGAGTCTAGCGGGGAAAGGCAATGAGCAGTTCTTC. Translated: CASSPSLAGKGNEQFF. The genes are TRBV7-9 and TRBJ2-1; 9 positions match TRBD2. The CDR3 is 16 residues long. The germline CDR1 and CDR2 sequences are SEHNR and FQNEAQ (reference sequence). The V segment lost 5 bases and the J segment 6 bases; nucleotides outside the gene matches: 11.

The chain joins TRBV4-1 to TRBJ2-3; 11 nucleotides align to TRBD2. The trim removed 1 base at V and 1 base at J, leaving 10 bases unmatched. Germline loops: CDR1 MGHRA, CDR2 YSYEKL. This CDR3 region has 19 residues. The DNA of the CDR3 is TGCGCCAGCAGCCAAGGTATGGGACTAGCGGAAAAAGGCACAGATACGCAGTATTTT. Residues: CASSQGMGLAEKGTDTQYF.

Notes on this clone: In the same sample, other DNA sequences code for this CDR3. The V gene is TRBV5-1, the J gene TRBJ1-1; D gene unclear. Trimming stripped 1 base from V and 5 bases from J, with 9 bases between. From germline, CDR1 is SGHRS and CDR2 YFSETQ. This CDR3 is built from 13 residues. CDR3 protein: CASSLSRKTEAFF. The CDR3 bases are TGCGCCAGCAGCTTGTCGAGGAAGACTGAAGCTTTCTTT.

The gene calls are TRBV4-1 and TRBJ2-2; 7 bases line up with TRBD1. This CDR3 is built from 13 residues. Trimming at V came to 6 bases and at J to 5 bases, leaving 3 bases not matched to a gene. The germline CDR1 and CDR2 sequences are MGHRA and YSYEKL. The CDR3 sequence: CASRLQGTGELFF. The CDR3 coding sequence is TGCGCCAGCAGACTACAGGGGACCGGGGAGCTGTTTTTT.

This clone has more than one count but fewer than ten. The rearrangement joins TRBV7-6 to TRBJ2-7, with D hard to call. Germline CDR1 is SGHVS and CDR2 is FNYEAQ. The CDR3 covers 13 residues. The V end was cut by 2 bases, the J end by 1 base, with 6 bases between. The CDR3 bases are TGTGCCAGCAGCTTATCTGCGTCCTACGAGCAGTACTTC. It codes for CASSLSASYEQYF.

The rearrangement links TRBV12-5 to TRBJ2-5; 7 positions match TRBD1. Judging by the DNA end, TRBJ2-7 fits better; the J call may be wrong. The CDR3 runs to 15 residues. Germline V CDR1 and CDR2: LGHNT, FRNRAP. The CDR3 bases are TGTGCTAGTGGTCGTGACAGGGCTCAATCCTACGAGCAGTACTTC. This encodes CASGRDRAQSYEQYF.

This rearrangement joins TRBV6-5 to TRBJ2-7; 14 positions agree with TRBD2. The junction had 4 bases not matched to a gene; V was cut back by 5 bases and J by 4 bases. The CDR3 spans 15 residues. Germline lookup yields CDR1 MNHEY and CDR2 SVGAGI. The CDR3 protein is CASSVGTSGSYEQYF. The CDR3 nucleotides are TGTGCCAGCAGTGTTGGGACTAGCGGGAGTTACGAGCAGTACTTC.

The rearrangement uses TRBV5-6 and TRBJ2-1, with 8 bases lining up with TRBD1. From germline, CDR1 is SGHDT and CDR2 YYEEEE. The V gene end was trimmed by 4 bases and the J gene end by 8 bases; junction bases not matched to a gene: 14. The CDR3 contains 16 residues. In DNA, the CDR3 is TGTGCCAGCAGCCAGATATACAGGGGGGAGATGGATGAGCAGTTCTTC. Its protein is CASSQIYRGEMDEQFF.

V gene TRBV13 combines with J gene TRBJ2-1; 11 nucleotides line up with TRBD2. V was pared by 1 base and J by 5 bases, with 10 bases of the junction left unmatched. The CDR3 runs to 18 residues. Germline lookup yields CDR1 PRHDT and CDR2 FYEKMQ (reference sequence). The CDR3 protein is CASSLAGLAAPTHNEQFF. Written as DNA, the CDR3 is TGTGCCAGCAGCTTAGCGGGACTAGCGGCCCCCACCCACAATGAGCAGTTCTTC. Based on the CDR3 plus reference TRBV13 and TRBJ2-1, the full variable domain is AAGVIQSPRHLIKEKRETATLKCYPIPRHDTVYWYQQGPGQDPQFLISFYEKMQSDKGSIPDRFSAQQFSDYHSELNMSSLELGDSALYFCASSLAGLAAPTHNEQFFGPGTRLTVL.

The chain has TRBV5-1 and TRBJ1-1, with D perhaps TRBD1 (6 bases). Germline CDR1 reads SGHRS; CDR2 reads YFSETQ. The CDR3 runs to 15 residues. The germline V and J ends were trimmed by 1 base and 4 bases, with 14 bases remaining between them. The DNA of the CDR3 is TGCGCCAGCAGCTTGTCTGGGGGCGCGGGCACTGAAGCTTTCTTT. Translating it yields CASSLSGGAGTEAFF.

The genes are TRBV7-8 and TRBJ2-4, with 7 bases that match TRBD2. CDR1 is SGHVS, CDR2 FQNEAQ, per germline. J gave up 0 bases and V 6 bases, and 17 bases lay outside the gene matches. This CDR3 is built from 19 residues. The CDR3 reads CASSSSPGGPDKAKNIQYF. Here the CDR3 DNA reads TGTGCCAGCAGTTCCTCCCCGGGAGGTCCGGATAAAGCCAAAAACATTCAGTACTTC.

The chain uses TRBV2 and TRBJ2-7, with TRBD1 matching over 9 bases. The CDR3 covers 16 residues. Germline V gene data show CDR1 as SNHLY and CDR2 as FYNNEI. The V and J ends lost 5 bases and 0 bases, in that order; junction bases with no gene match: 8. The CDR3 is CASSPSGTGTSYEQYF. The CDR3 DNA reads TGTGCCAGCAGTCCCTCCGGGACAGGGACCTCCTACGAGCAGTACTTC.

The rearrangement joins TRBV4-3 to TRBJ1-3, with TRBD1 as a possible D gene (5 bases). The CDR3 spans 15 residues. CDR1 LGHNA and CDR2 YSLEER come from the germline V gene. Trimming removed 0 bases at V and 7 bases at J, with 13 bases between. The CDR3 sequence is CASSQDGNRLNTIYF. The CDR3 DNA reads as TGCGCCAGCAGCCAAGATGGGAACAGGTTGAACACCATATATTTT.